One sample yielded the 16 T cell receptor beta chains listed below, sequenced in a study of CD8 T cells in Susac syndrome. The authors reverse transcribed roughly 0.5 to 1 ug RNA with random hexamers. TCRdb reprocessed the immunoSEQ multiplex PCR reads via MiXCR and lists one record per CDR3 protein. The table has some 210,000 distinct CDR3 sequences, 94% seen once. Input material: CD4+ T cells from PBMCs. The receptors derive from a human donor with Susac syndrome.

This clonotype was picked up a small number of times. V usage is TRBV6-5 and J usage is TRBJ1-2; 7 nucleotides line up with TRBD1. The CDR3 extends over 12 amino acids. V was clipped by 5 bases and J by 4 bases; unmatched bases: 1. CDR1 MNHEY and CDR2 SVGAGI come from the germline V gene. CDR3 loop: CASSAGGYGYTF. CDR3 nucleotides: TGTGCCAGCAGTGCAGGGGGCTATGGCTACACCTTC.

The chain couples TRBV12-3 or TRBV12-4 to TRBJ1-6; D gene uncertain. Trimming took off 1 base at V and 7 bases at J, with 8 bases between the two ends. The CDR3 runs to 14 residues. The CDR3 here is CASSLGQKNSPLHF. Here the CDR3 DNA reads TGTGCCAGCAGTTTAGGCCAGAAAAATTCACCCCTCCACTTT.

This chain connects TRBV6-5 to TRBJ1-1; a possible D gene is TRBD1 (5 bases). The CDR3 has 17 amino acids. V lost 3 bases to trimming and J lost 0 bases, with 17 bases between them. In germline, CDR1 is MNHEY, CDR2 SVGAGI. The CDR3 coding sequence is TGTGCCAGCAGTTATTTCCCAGGGCTGGGCATGAACACTGAAGCTTTCTTT. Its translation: CASSYFPGLGMNTEAFF.

This chain's CDR3 is CATSRVRTNNEQFF. The CDR3 bases are TGTGCCACCAGCAGAGTCAGGACTAACAATGAGCAGTTCTTC. The rearrangement joins TRBV15 to TRBJ2-1; D perhaps matches TRBD2 (6 bases). The V gene lost 1 base and the J gene lost 5 bases, with 9 bases spanning the gap. This CDR3 spans 14 amino acids. Germline CDR1 LNHNV, CDR2 YYDKDF (reference sequence).

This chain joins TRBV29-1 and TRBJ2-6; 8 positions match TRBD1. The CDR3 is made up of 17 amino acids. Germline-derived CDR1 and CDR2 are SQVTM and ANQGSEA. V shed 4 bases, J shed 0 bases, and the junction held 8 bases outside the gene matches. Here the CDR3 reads CSVAATGESSGANVLTF. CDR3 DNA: TGCAGCGTTGCCGCGACAGGGGAAAGCTCTGGGGCCAACGTCCTGACTTTC. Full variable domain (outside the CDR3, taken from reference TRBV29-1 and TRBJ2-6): SAVISQKPSRDICQRGTSLTIQCQVDSQVTMMFWYRQQPGQSLTLIATANQGSEATYESGFVIDKFPISRPNLTFSTLTVSNMSPEDSSIYLCSVAATGESSGANVLTFGAGSRLTVL.

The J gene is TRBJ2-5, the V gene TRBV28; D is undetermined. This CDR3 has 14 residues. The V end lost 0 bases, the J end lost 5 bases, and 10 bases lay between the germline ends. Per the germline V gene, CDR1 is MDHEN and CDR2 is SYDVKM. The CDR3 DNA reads TGTGCCAGCAGTTTATGGGTAGATGAGGAGACCCAGTACTTC. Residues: CASSLWVDEETQYF.

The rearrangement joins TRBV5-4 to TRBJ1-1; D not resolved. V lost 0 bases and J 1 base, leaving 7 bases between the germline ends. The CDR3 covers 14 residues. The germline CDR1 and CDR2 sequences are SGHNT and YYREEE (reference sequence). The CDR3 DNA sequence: TGTGCCAGCAGCTTGGTGGCCGCGAACACTGAAGCTTTCTTT. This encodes CASSLVAANTEAFF.

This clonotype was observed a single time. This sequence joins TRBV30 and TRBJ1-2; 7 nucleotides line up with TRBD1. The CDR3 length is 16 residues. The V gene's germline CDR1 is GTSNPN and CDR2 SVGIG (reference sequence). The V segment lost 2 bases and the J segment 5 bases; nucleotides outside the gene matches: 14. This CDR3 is CAWSPPGTARVYGYTF. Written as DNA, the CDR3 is TGTGCCTGGAGTCCCCCCGGGACAGCGAGAGTATATGGCTACACCTTC.

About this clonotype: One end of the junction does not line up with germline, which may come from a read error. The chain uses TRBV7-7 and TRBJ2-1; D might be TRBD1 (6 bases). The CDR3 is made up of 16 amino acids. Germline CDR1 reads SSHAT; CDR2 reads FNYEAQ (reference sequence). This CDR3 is CASSPAPGTNYNEQFF. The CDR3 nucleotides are TGTGCTAGCAGCCCGGCCCCCGGGACAAACTACAATGAGCAGTTCTTC.

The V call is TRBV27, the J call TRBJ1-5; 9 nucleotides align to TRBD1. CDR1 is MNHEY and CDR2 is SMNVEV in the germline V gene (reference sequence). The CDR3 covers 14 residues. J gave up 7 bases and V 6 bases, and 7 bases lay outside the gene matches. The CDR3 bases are TGTGCCAGCAGGATGGACAGGGGCGGACAGCCCCAGCATTTT. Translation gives CASRMDRGGQPQHF.

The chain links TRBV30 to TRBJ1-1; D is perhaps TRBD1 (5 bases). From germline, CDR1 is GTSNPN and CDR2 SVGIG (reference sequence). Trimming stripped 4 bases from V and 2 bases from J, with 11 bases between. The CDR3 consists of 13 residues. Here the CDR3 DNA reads TGTGCCTGGACTCGGGACTCCAACACTGAAGCTTTCTTT. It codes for CAWTRDSNTEAFF.

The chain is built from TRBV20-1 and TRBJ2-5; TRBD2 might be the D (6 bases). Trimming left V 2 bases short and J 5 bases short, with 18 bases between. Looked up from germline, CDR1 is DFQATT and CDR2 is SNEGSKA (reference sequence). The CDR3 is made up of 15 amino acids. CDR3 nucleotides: TGCAGTGCTAGAAGAGTCCTAGGCGCGGGGGAGACCCAGTACTTC. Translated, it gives CSARRVLGAGETQYF.

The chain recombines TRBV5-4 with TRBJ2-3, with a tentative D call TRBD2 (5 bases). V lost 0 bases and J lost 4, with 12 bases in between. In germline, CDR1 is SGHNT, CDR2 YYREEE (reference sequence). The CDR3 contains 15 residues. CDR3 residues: CASSLGGPDPDTQYF. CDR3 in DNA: TGTGCCAGCAGCTTGGGCGGGCCCGACCCAGATACGCAGTATTTT.

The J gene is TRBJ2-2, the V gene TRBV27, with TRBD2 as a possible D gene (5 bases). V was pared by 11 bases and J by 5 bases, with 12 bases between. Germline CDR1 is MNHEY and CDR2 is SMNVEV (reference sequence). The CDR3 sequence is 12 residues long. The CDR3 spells CAVAGVTGELFF. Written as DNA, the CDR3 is TGTGCCGTAGCCGGGGTAACCGGGGAGCTGTTTTTT.

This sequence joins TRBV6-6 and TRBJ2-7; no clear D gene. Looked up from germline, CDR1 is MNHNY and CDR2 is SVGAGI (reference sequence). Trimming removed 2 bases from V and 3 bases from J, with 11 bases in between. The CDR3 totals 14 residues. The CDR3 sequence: CASSYTQFSYEQYF. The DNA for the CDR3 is TGTGCCAGCAGTTACACTCAATTTAGCTACGAGCAGTACTTC.

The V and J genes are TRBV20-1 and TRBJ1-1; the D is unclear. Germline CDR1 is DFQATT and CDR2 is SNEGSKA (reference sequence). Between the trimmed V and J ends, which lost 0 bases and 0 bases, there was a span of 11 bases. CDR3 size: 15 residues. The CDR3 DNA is TGCAGTGCTAGAGATCGCGGATACATGAACACTGAAGCTTTCTTT. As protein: CSARDRGYMNTEAFF.